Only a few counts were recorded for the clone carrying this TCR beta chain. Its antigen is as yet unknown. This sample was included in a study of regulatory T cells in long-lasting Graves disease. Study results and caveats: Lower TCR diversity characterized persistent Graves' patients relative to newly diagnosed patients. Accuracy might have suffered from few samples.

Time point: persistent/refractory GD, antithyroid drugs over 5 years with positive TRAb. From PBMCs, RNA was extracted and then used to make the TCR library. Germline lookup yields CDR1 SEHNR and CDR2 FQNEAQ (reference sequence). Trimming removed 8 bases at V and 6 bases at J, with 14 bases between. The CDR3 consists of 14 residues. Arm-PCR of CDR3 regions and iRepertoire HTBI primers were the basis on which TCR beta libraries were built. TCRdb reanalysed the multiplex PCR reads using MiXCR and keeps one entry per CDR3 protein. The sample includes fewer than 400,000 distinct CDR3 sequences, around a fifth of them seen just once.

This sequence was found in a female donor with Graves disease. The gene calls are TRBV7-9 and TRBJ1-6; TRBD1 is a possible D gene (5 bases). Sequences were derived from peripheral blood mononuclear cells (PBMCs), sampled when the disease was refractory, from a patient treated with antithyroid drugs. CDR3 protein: CASSTGPTNSPLHF. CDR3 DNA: TGTGCCAGCTCAACGGGACCGACTAATTCACCCCTCCACTTT.